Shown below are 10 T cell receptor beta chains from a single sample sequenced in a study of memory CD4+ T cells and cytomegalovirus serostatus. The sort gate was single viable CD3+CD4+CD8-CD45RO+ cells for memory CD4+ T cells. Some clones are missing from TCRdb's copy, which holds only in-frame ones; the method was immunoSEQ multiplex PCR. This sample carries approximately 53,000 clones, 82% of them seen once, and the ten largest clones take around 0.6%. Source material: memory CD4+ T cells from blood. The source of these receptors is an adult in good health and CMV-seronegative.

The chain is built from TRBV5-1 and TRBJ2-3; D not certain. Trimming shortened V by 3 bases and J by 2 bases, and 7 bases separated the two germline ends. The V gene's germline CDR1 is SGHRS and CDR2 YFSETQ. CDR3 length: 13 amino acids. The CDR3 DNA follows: TGCGCCAGCAGCTGGACCTTCACAGATACGCAGTATTTT. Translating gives CASSWTFTDTQYF.

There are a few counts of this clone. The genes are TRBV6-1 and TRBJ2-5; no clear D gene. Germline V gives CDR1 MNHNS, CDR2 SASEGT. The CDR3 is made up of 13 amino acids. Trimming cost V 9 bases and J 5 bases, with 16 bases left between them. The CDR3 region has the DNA TGTGCCAGGGGTGGCCCACGTAGGGAGACCCAGTACTTC. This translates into CARGGPRRETQYF.

The CDR3 DNA reads TGTGCCAGCAGGAATGGACAGGGCCCTGAAGCTTTCTTT. Protein product: CASRNGQGPEAFF. The chain joins TRBV2 to TRBJ1-1; TRBD1 agrees at 8 bases. Germline V CDR1 and CDR2: SNHLY, FYNNEI. CDR3 length equals 13 residues. V shed 6 bases and J 6 bases; nucleotides not matched to a gene: 6.

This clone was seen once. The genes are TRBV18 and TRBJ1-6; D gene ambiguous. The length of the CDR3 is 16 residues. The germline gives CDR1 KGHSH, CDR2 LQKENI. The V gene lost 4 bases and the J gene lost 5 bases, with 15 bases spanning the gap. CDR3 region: CASSLTETGNNSPLHF. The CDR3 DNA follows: TGTGCCAGCTCACTTACAGAGACGGGGAATAATTCACCCCTCCACTTT. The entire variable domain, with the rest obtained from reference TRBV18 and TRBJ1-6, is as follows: NAGVMQNPRHLVRRRGQEARLRCSPMKGHSHVYWYRQLPEEGLKFMVYLQKENIIDESGMPKERFSAEFPKEGPSILRIQQVVRGDSAAYFCASSLTETGNNSPLHFGNGTRLTVT.

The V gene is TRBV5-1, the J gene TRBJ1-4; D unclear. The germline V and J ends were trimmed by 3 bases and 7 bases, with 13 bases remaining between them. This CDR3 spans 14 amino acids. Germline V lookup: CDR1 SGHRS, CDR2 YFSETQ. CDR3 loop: CASSSALEGEKLFF. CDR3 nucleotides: TGCGCCAGCAGCTCGGCACTCGAGGGTGAAAAACTGTTTTTT.

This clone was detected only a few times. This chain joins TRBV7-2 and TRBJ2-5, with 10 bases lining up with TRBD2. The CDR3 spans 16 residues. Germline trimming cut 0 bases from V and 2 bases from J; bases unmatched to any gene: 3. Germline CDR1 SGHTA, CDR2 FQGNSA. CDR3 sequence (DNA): TGTGCCAGCAGCTTAGCGACAGCGGGGGGGCAAGAGACCCAGTACTTC. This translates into CASSLATAGGQETQYF.

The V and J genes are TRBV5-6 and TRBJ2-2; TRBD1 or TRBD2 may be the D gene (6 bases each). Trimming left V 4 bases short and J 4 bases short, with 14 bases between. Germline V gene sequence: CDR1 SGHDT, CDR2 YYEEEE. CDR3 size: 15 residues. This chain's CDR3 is CASSPRGTATGELFF. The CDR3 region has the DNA TGTGCCAGCAGCCCGAGGGGGACTGCCACCGGGGAGCTGTTTTTT.

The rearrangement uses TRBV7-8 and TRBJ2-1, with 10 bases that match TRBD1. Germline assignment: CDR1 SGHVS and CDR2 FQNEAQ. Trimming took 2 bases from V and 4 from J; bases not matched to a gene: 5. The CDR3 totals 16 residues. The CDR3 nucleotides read TGTGCCAGCAGCTTAAGCCAGGGACAGGGGTACAATGAGCAGTTCTTC. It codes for CASSLSQGQGYNEQFF. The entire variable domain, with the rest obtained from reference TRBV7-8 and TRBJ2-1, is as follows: GAGVSQSPRYKVAKRGQDVALRCDPISGHVSLFWYQQALGQGPEFLTYFQNEAQLDKSGLPSDRFFAERPEGSVSTLKIQRTQQEDSAVYLCASSLSQGQGYNEQFFGPGTRLTVL.

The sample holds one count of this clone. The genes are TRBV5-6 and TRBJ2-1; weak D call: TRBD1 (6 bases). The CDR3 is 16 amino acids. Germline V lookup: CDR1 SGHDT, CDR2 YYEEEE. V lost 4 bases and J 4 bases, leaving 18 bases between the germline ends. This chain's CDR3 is CASSASFGTNYNEQFF. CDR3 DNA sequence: TGTGCCAGCAGCGCATCCTTCGGGACAAATTACAATGAGCAGTTCTTC.

The CDR3 DNA sequence: TGCGCCGGAGGACAGGGGATAAGGGGAGGTGAAAAACTGTTTTTT. Its protein is CAGGQGIRGGEKLFF. The V call is TRBV23-1, the J call TRBJ1-4, with 9 positions matching TRBD1. TRBV23-1 is labeled an ORF, and its function is uncertain. The CDR3 has 15 amino acids. V gave up 11 bases and J gave up 7 bases; unmatched junction bases: 14.